This T cell receptor (beta chain) was observed in a study of CD8 T cells in Susac syndrome (dated by TCRdb to about 2019). Describing the broader study: Of the Susac syndrome patients who were sequenced, roughly 8 were in clinical remission while about six had clinically active disease. The study used repertoire sequencing to test whether antigen drove CD8+ T cell activation and differentiation in Susac syndrome. At blood withdrawal, Susac syndrome patients were either therapy-naive, taking corticosteroids (in some cases with IVIg as well), or taking IVIg alone. Study-wide conclusions, independent of this receptor: In the CD4+ T cell repertoire of Susac syndrome patients, clonal expansion was not detected. The TCR sequencing and HLA analysis was acknowledged to have included a relatively small number of individuals.

Remarks on this clonotype: The target of this receptor is not known. Per-base quality was not reported, and no clone a single base away is much larger than it.

Peripheral blood CD8+ and CD4+ T cells from healthy donors, Susac syndrome patients and multiple sclerosis patients were profiled by high-throughput TCR beta sequencing. Recently defined diagnostic criteria for definite or probable disease were met by the Susac syndrome patients. Bulk CD8+ and CD4+ T cells were purified magnetically by negative isolation, whereas CD8+ TEMRA cells were enriched by FACS. Blood was collected in EDTA tubes and processed within 24 hours, with PBMCs isolated through density gradient centrifugation. PBMCs destined for TCR sequencing were cryopreserved in liquid nitrogen and later thawed in a 37 °C water bath. Purity of sorted or isolated CD4+, CD8+ and CD8+ TEMRA cells was at least 90%. RNA was extracted using the RNeasy kit, and roughly 0.45 to 1 microgram was reverse transcribed with random hexamers. The immunoSEQ multiplex PCR assay, which covers 54 Vbeta and 13 Jbeta segments, was used to amplify TCR beta CDR3 regions. To correct PCR amplification bias, a synthetic template baseline was used for both primer optimization and computational correction. The original methods were these. Reads were annotated to V, D and J genes according to IMGT and were analyzed with immunoSEQ Analyzer, with only productive sequences retained. To calculate clonality, Shannon entropy was normalized by log2 of the number of productive unique sequences and then subtracted from one. For each patient and control, public and private clones were evaluated within the 100 most prevalent clones. A clone was defined as Susac-specific if it was absent from the healthy and MS cohorts, from 1052 published viral clones and from other ImmuneACCESS disease sequences. The public sequencing data were trimmed at Q25 with fastp and processed into clonotypes with MiXCR by TCRdb, which kept only in-frame beta chains. Rows with a matching CDR3 protein are joined into one entry that keeps the most common DNA and genes. TCRdb assigned the V and J calls; the authors' analysis was not used. Present in this sample are some 150,000 distinct CDR3 sequences, 95% of which were seen just once. In total, the top ten clones hold around 0.15% of the sample.

Sequenced material: CD4+ T cells from PBMCs. The receptor was derived from a human donor with Susac syndrome.

The CDR3 corresponds to CATSRDEVRSGNTIYF. At the DNA level, the sequence is TGTGCCACCAGCAGAGATGAAGTCCGCTCTGGAAACACCATATATTTT. The chain employs TRBV15 and TRBJ1-3; no D segment can be confidently identified. Cut back by 0 bases and 0 bases, the V and J ends lie 9 bases apart. According to the germline V gene (reference sequence), CDR1 reads LNHNV and CDR2 reads YYDKDF. From cysteine to phenylalanine, the CDR3 is 16 amino acids long. Of the read, only the CDR3 DNA is kept; its 48 bases are in frame from base 1.